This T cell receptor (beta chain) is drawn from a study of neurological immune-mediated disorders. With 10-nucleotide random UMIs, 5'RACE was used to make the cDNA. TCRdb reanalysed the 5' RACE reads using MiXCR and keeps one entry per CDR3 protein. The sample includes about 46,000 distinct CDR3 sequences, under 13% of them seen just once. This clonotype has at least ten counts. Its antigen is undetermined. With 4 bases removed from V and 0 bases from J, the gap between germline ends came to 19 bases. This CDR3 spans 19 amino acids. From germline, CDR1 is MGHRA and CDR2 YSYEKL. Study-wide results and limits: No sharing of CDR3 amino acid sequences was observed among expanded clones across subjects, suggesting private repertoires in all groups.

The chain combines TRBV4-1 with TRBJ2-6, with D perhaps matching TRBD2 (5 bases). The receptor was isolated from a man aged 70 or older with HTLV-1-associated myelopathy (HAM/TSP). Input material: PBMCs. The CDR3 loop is CASSPRLRDISSGANVLTF. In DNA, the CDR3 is TGCGCCAGCAGCCCCCGCTTGAGGGATATATCCTCTGGGGCCAACGTCCTGACTTTC.